The 19 T cell receptor beta chains below come from one sample, sequenced in a study of radiation and T cells in renal cell carcinoma. Profiled with immunoSEQ multiplex PCR; TCRdb holds only in-frame clones, not every one. The sample includes about 91,000 clones, roughly four fifths of them seen just once. Time point: baseline pretreatment blood. Treatment meaning: 15 Gy SBRT to primary tumor, nephrectomy 4 weeks later. The starting material was blood, obtained from a patient whose treatment included radiotherapy and nephrectomy. The receptors derive from a man between 60 and 70 years old with renal cell carcinoma.

The V and J genes are TRBV6-1 and TRBJ2-1; TRBD1 or TRBD2 may be the D gene (5 bases each). Deletions cut 1 base from V and 7 bases from J, with 11 bases between. This CDR3 region has 14 residues. The germline V gene has CDR1 MNHNS and CDR2 SASEGT. CDR3 DNA sequence: TGTGCCAGCAGTGAAGGAGGGGCTTGGAATGAGCAGTTCTTC. Amino acids: CASSEGGAWNEQFF.

CDR3 nucleotides: TGTGCCTGGAGTGTACTAGCGAGCACAGATACGCAGTATTTT. Protein sequence: CAWSVLASTDTQYF. The chain carries TRBV30 and TRBJ2-3, with 7 bases identical to TRBD2. The CDR3 covers 14 residues. After removal of 0 bases from V and 0 bases from J, the junction contained 0 bases not matched to a gene. The germline CDR1 and CDR2 sequences are GTSNPN and SVGIG (reference sequence).

This chain uses TRBV5-6 with TRBJ2-6; 13 nucleotides line up with TRBD2. Germline V gene lookup returns CDR1 SGHDT and CDR2 YYEEEE. The CDR3 runs 18 residues. V was clipped by 5 bases and J by 0 bases; unmatched bases: 5. CDR3 residues: CASSTGLAGVSGANVLTF. CDR3 in DNA: TGTGCCAGCAGTACTGGACTAGCGGGAGTCTCTGGGGCCAACGTCCTGACTTTC.

The chain has TRBV9 and TRBJ2-3, with a possible D match to TRBD2 (6 bases). V lost 0 bases to trimming and J lost 5 bases, with 10 bases between them. The length of the CDR3 is 14 residues. The germline CDR1 and CDR2 sequences are SGDLS and YYNGEE. The CDR3: CASSVVSGGDTQYF. The CDR3 nucleotides are TGTGCCAGCAGCGTAGTTTCCGGGGGAGATACGCAGTATTTT.

The genes are TRBV28 and TRBJ2-7; D not resolved. Germline V gives CDR1 MDHEN, CDR2 SYDVKM. With 5 bases removed from V and 1 base from J, the gap between germline ends came to 9 bases. The CDR3 sequence is 13 residues long. CDR3 in DNA: TGTGCCAGCAGTGAACCCCGATCCTACGAGCAGTACTTC. Its translation is CASSEPRSYEQYF.

The chain joins TRBV5-1 to TRBJ2-7; no definite D call. Trimming took off 1 base at V and 2 bases at J, with 13 bases between the two ends. Germline CDR1 and CDR2: SGHRS and YFSETQ. CDR3 length: 15 residues. The CDR3 DNA reads TGCGCCAGCAGCTTGACGCCAGGCGACCCCTACGAGCAGTACTTC. It encodes CASSLTPGDPYEQYF.

This sequence joins TRBV25-1 and TRBJ2-4; possible D gene TRBD1, 6 bases. The CDR3 spans 15 residues. V was shortened by 1 base and J by 7 bases, with 14 bases between the two germline ends. From germline, CDR1 is MGHDK and CDR2 SYGVNS. In DNA form, the CDR3 reads TGTGCCAGCAGTGAATTTGCAGGGGTTCCGAACATTCAGTACTTC. Protein sequence: CASSEFAGVPNIQYF.

This rearrangement joins TRBV7-2 to TRBJ2-2; D call uncertain. CDR1 SGHTA and CDR2 FQGNSA come from the germline V gene. The CDR3 runs 14 residues. Trimming took off 1 base at V and 7 bases at J, with 10 bases between the two ends. The CDR3 sequence is CASSLGLDRGELFF. The CDR3, as DNA: TGTGCCAGCAGCTTAGGACTTGACCGCGGGGAGCTGTTTTTT.

This chain connects TRBV7-9 to TRBJ2-5; D unresolved. V was clipped by 1 base and J by 5 bases, with 5 bases between them. This CDR3 is 12 amino acids long. CDR1 and CDR2 from the germline V gene are SEHNR and FQNEAQ (reference sequence). CDR3 amino acids: CASSLVGETQYF. The CDR3, as DNA: TGTGCCAGCAGCTTAGTGGGTGAGACCCAGTACTTC.

The rearrangement uses TRBV28 and TRBJ2-7; TRBD1 matches at 9 bases. In germline, CDR1 is MDHEN, CDR2 SYDVKM. This CDR3 has 15 amino acids. J lost 1 base, V lost 6 bases, and 7 bases had no gene match. This CDR3 reads CASRLNRGRSYEQYF. The CDR3 bases are TGTGCCAGCAGATTAAACAGGGGGCGATCCTACGAGCAGTACTTC.

This chain joins TRBV11-1 and TRBJ1-1, with TRBD1 identical over 7 bases. Germline assignment: CDR1 SGHAT and CDR2 FQDESV (reference sequence). The CDR3 has 15 amino acids. The V gene end was trimmed by 5 bases and the J gene end by 0 bases; junction bases not matched to a gene: 6. CDR3 nucleotides: TGTGCCAGCAGCCGCAGGGGGTCGGTGAACACTGAAGCTTTCTTT. Residues: CASSRRGSVNTEAFF.

This chain joins TRBV4-1 and TRBJ2-5; TRBD2 might be the D (6 bases). CDR1 MGHRA and CDR2 YSYEKL come from the germline V gene. The CDR3 length is 14 residues. V was pared by 1 base and J by 5 bases, with 11 bases between. CDR3 residues: CASSQASESETQYF. CDR3 sequence (DNA): TGCGCCAGCAGCCAAGCTAGCGAGAGTGAGACCCAGTACTTC.

The chain uses TRBV29-1 and TRBJ2-7; TRBD1 aligns across 9 bases. The ends lost 6 bases at V and 1 base at J; junction bases unmatched: 10. The CDR3 extends over 15 amino acids. Germline V gene sequence: CDR1 SQVTM, CDR2 ANQGSEA. CDR3 DNA: TGCAGCGTGTCCGGGACAGGGTTTTGGTCCTACGAGCAGTACTTC. Residues: CSVSGTGFWSYEQYF.

The rearrangement uses TRBV19 and TRBJ2-7, with D possibly matching TRBD2 (6 bases). Deletions cut 6 bases from V and 3 bases from J, with 18 bases between. This CDR3 comprises 15 residues. The germline CDR1 and CDR2 sequences are LNHDA and SQIVND (reference sequence). CDR3 protein: CASRRGGGTFYEQYF. CDR3 nucleotide sequence: TGTGCCAGTAGGAGAGGCGGAGGGACCTTCTACGAGCAGTACTTC.

The V call is TRBV6-1, the J call TRBJ2-7, with 10 positions matching TRBD2. From germline, CDR1 is MNHNS and CDR2 SASEGT. This CDR3 is 14 amino acids long. Trimming removed 3 bases from V and 6 bases from J; junction bases left unmatched: 5. The DNA of the CDR3 is TGTGCCAGCAGTGAGAGCGGGAGGGCGACCGAGCAGTACTTC. The encoded protein is CASSESGRATEQYF.

This chain connects TRBV19 to TRBJ2-7, with 8 bases lining up with TRBD1. Germline CDR1 is LNHDA and CDR2 is SQIVND (reference sequence). The CDR3 consists of 14 residues. Trimming removed 1 base from V and 3 bases from J; junction bases left unmatched: 2. The CDR3 coding sequence is TGTGCCAGTAGTATAGGGACAGGGTTCTACGAGCAGTACTTC. Translation: CASSIGTGFYEQYF.

The chain joins TRBV28 to TRBJ2-1; D may be TRBD2 (6 bases). The V end lost 2 bases, the J end lost 3 bases, and 8 bases lay between the germline ends. The CDR3 covers 14 residues. CDR1 is MDHEN, CDR2 SYDVKM, per germline. The CDR3 sequence: CASSLLGSYNEQFF. The CDR3 nucleotides read TGTGCCAGCAGTTTACTCGGGAGCTACAATGAGCAGTTCTTC.

This clone showed up just once. V is TRBV2 and J is TRBJ2-7; possible D gene TRBD2, 6 bases. The CDR3 is 14 amino acids. V was pared by 0 bases and J by 4 bases, with 10 bases between. CDR1 and CDR2 (germline): SNHLY, FYNNEI. For the CDR3, the DNA is TGTGCCAGCAGTGAAGCGGAGGGCTTGTACGAGCAGTACTTC. Translating it yields CASSEAEGLYEQYF.

The V call is TRBV9, the J call TRBJ2-3; 8 bases are a match to TRBD2. Losses at the gene ends were 2 bases for V and 9 bases for J; bases not matched to a gene: 5. The CDR3 is 13 residues long. Germline CDR1 and CDR2: SGDLS and YYNGEE. CDR3 sequence (DNA): TGTGCCAGCAGCGTTCTCAGCGGGAGCACGCAGTATTTT. It translates to CASSVLSGSTQYF.